The clone carrying this TCR beta chain has only one observation. Its specificity is unknown. This sample is drawn from a study of vaccination and CD4 T cells after COVID-19. Whole-study context: Participants were vaccinated with two doses, given as either BNT162b2 or mRNA-1273 vaccine.

Germline V gene lookup returns CDR1 SEHNR and CDR2 FQNEAQ (reference sequence). The CDR3 covers 16 residues. The V segment lost 5 bases and the J segment 3 bases; nucleotides outside the gene matches: 8. Oncomine TCR Beta short-read sequencing was applied to DNA from cultured CD4+ T cells. Each CDR3 protein gets one entry after TCRdb re-called the PCR reads with MiXCR. The sample includes about 19,000 distinct CDR3 sequences, 50% to 60% seen only once; the top ten take roughly 7.7%. The treatment: approximately 11-day PBMC culture with coronavirus spike peptide pools or control peptides (ViraFEST assay).

This chain uses TRBV7-9 with TRBJ1-1, with TRBD1 matching 11 bases. The sample consisted of CD4+ T cells from blood, cultured in vitro. The source is a human donor who had recovered from COVID-19. The CDR3 DNA reads TGTGCCAGCAGCCCGCGGACAGGGGGCAAGGACACTGAAGCTTTCTTT. It specifies CASSPRTGGKDTEAFF.